These T cell receptor beta chains were read from a single sample in a study of shared clonotypes between healthy human individuals. Method: immunoSEQ multiplex PCR; TCRdb's copy keeps in-frame clones and lacks some. The table shows 950,000 to 1,300,000 clones, with approximately 68% occurring only once. The sequenced sample was memory CD4+ T cells sorted from blood. The receptors come from a young man in good health. CDR3s include the opening cysteine and the closing phenylalanine or tryptophan. A D gene is named only where the DNA matches it firmly. Rows give clone size only sometimes, using once, few, many, or a class for an expanded clone.

CDR3nt: TGTGCCAGCAGCCCCCTAGCAAAACCAGGGGTTAGCTCTGGAAACACCATATATTTT
CDR3aa: CASSPLAKPGVSSGNTIYF
j_gene: TRBJ1-3
v_gene: TRBV7-6
abundance: once
d_gene: -

CDR3nt: TGTGCCAGCAATCCACAGGGAGACTATGGCTACACCTTC
CDR3aa: CASNPQGDYGYTF
j_gene: TRBJ1-2
v_gene: TRBV7-2
abundance: -
d_gene: -

CDR3nt: TGTGCCAGCAGTCGCGCCGGGACAAAAACCGAGCAGTACTTC
CDR3aa: CASSRAGTKTEQYF
j_gene: TRBJ2-7
v_gene: TRBV27
abundance: -
d_gene: -

CDR3nt: TGTGCCGTCAGTAAGGGTAGCGGGGATTCTAAAGATACGCAGTATTTT
CDR3aa: CAVSKGSGDSKDTQYF
j_gene: TRBJ2-3
v_gene: TRBV10-3
abundance: -
d_gene: TRBD2

CDR3nt: TGTGCCAGCACTGGGAACGAGCAGTACTTC
CDR3aa: CASTGNEQYF
j_gene: TRBJ2-7
v_gene: TRBV2
abundance: -
d_gene: -

CDR3nt: TGTGCCAGCTCAGAATCACAGGGGGGCGAGCAGTACTTC
CDR3aa: CASSESQGGEQYF
j_gene: TRBJ2-7
v_gene: TRBV18
abundance: -
d_gene: TRBD1

CDR3nt: TGCGCCAGCAGCTTGAGGCTAGGGGGCGAGGATACGCAGTATTTT
CDR3aa: CASSLRLGGEDTQYF
j_gene: TRBJ2-3
v_gene: TRBV5-1
abundance: -
d_gene: TRBD1

CDR3nt: TGTGCCAGCAGCTGGGACACAGATACGCAGTATTTT
CDR3aa: CASSWDTDTQYF
j_gene: TRBJ2-3
v_gene: TRBV5-3
abundance: -
d_gene: -

CDR3nt: TGTGCCTGGAGTGTATCCTATGAGCAGTTCTTC
CDR3aa: CAWSVSYEQFF
j_gene: TRBJ2-1
v_gene: TRBV30
abundance: -
d_gene: -

CDR3nt: TGTGCCACCAAAGGGACAGGGGGTATCGGCTATGGCTACACCTTC
CDR3aa: CATKGTGGIGYGYTF
j_gene: TRBJ1-2
v_gene: TRBV15
abundance: few
d_gene: TRBD1

CDR3nt: TGTGCCAGCAGCTCTGGGACAGATACGCAGTATTTT
CDR3aa: CASSSGTDTQYF
j_gene: TRBJ2-3
v_gene: TRBV5-8
abundance: -
d_gene: -

CDR3nt: TGCGCCAGCAGACCGGATAGCGGGGAGCTGTTTTTT
CDR3aa: CASRPDSGELFF
j_gene: TRBJ2-2
v_gene: TRBV10-2
abundance: few
d_gene: -

CDR3nt: TGTGCCAGCAGCTCCCCCCGGACTAGCGGCAATGAGCAGTTCTTC
CDR3aa: CASSSPRTSGNEQFF
j_gene: TRBJ2-1
v_gene: TRBV7-2
abundance: -
d_gene: TRBD2

CDR3nt: TGTGCCAGCAGCTTACAGGGGACCTATGGCTACACCTTC
CDR3aa: CASSLQGTYGYTF
j_gene: TRBJ1-2
v_gene: TRBV7-9
abundance: -
d_gene: -

CDR3nt: TGTGCCAGCAGCGCGAGTACGGAGGGCCTCTCCTACGAGCAGTACTTC
CDR3aa: CASSASTEGLSYEQYF
j_gene: TRBJ2-7
v_gene: TRBV7-9
abundance: -
d_gene: -

CDR3nt: TGCAGCGTTCTCGCAGGGGGTCCTGGCGGCTACACCTTC
CDR3aa: CSVLAGGPGGYTF
j_gene: TRBJ1-2
v_gene: TRBV29-1
abundance: -
d_gene: TRBD1

CDR3nt: TGTGCCAGCAGCCTGGGACAGGGGTATGGCTACACCTTC
CDR3aa: CASSLGQGYGYTF
j_gene: TRBJ1-2
v_gene: TRBV7-2
abundance: -
d_gene: TRBD1

CDR3nt: TGTGCCAGCAGTGACAGGAGAACGAGCACAGGCAATGAGCAGTTCTTC
CDR3aa: CASSDRRTSTGNEQFF
j_gene: TRBJ2-1
v_gene: TRBV6-1
abundance: -
d_gene: -